Listed below are T cell receptor beta chains from one sample, sequenced in a study of T cells in Graves' hyperthyroidism and ophthalmopathy. TCRdb re-called the multiplex PCR reads with MiXCR, one entry per CDR3 protein. The repertoire consists of 500,000 to 800,000 distinct CDR3 sequences, with just under 45% occurring once and the leading ten covering 6.5% to 9%. The material sequenced was peripheral blood or thyroid tissue (not recorded which). The source is an adult man with Graves' disease, either hyperthyroidism or ophthalmopathy (not recorded which). The CDR3 runs from the conserved cysteine through the conserved F or W. D genes are given only for firm matches. Only some rows state a clone size, as once, few, many or a class for expanded clones.

d_call: -; j_call: TRBJ2-7; v_call: TRBV5-1; clone_size: few; cdr3_nt: TGCGCCAGCAGGGCCGTGGGGGCTTACGAGCAGTACTTC; cdr3_aa: CASRAVGAYEQYF
d_call: TRBD1; j_call: TRBJ1-4; v_call: TRBV7-9; clone_size: few; cdr3_nt: TGTGCCAGCAGCTTATCACAGGGGTCGAGTGAAAAACTGTTTTTT; cdr3_aa: CASSLSQGSSEKLFF
d_call: TRBD1; j_call: TRBJ1-2; v_call: TRBV5-1; clone_size: -; cdr3_nt: TGCGCCAGCAGCACCGGGACAGGGTTAAGCTACACCTTC; cdr3_aa: CASSTGTGLSYTF
d_call: -; j_call: TRBJ1-2; v_call: TRBV29-1; clone_size: many; cdr3_nt: TGCAGCGTTGACAGCGGGTATGGCTACACCTTC; cdr3_aa: CSVDSGYGYTF
d_call: -; j_call: TRBJ1-6; v_call: TRBV2; clone_size: -; cdr3_nt: TGTGCCAGCAGTTCCTCCCCGGATTCACCCCTCCACTTT; cdr3_aa: CASSSSPDSPLHF
d_call: TRBD1; j_call: TRBJ2-7; v_call: TRBV29-1; clone_size: -; cdr3_nt: TGCAGTGCTATCGCGACAGGGGTTAATAGCGAGCAGTACTTC; cdr3_aa: CSAIATGVNSEQYF
d_call: -; j_call: TRBJ1-1; v_call: TRBV20-1; clone_size: -; cdr3_nt: TGCAGTGCTAGAGATCCCCCCCCGAAAGGATGGAACACTGAAGCTTTCTTT; cdr3_aa: CSARDPPPKGWNTEAFF
d_call: TRBD1; j_call: TRBJ1-1; v_call: TRBV20-1; clone_size: -; cdr3_nt: TGCAGTGCTAACTCGGACAGGGGGCTCAGAATTACTGAAGCTTTCTTT; cdr3_aa: CSANSDRGLRITEAFF
d_call: TRBD1; j_call: TRBJ1-6; v_call: TRBV5-1; clone_size: -; cdr3_nt: TGCGCCAGCAGCTTGGATCTACAGGGGGGTAATTCACCCCTCCACTTT; cdr3_aa: CASSLDLQGGNSPLHF
d_call: -; j_call: TRBJ1-5; v_call: TRBV12-3/TRBV12-4; clone_size: many; cdr3_nt: TGTGCCAGCAGTCGGACGGCGGATCAGCCCCAGCATTTT; cdr3_aa: CASSRTADQPQHF
d_call: -; j_call: TRBJ1-1; v_call: TRBV7-2; clone_size: many; cdr3_nt: TGTGCCAGCAGAGGCTACAGGGACACTGAAGCTTTCTTT; cdr3_aa: CASRGYRDTEAFF
d_call: TRBD2; j_call: TRBJ2-5; v_call: TRBV24-1; clone_size: -; cdr3_nt: TGTGCCACCAGTCCGGGACTAGCAGGGGAGACCCAGTACTTC; cdr3_aa: CATSPGLAGETQYF
d_call: -; j_call: TRBJ1-4; v_call: TRBV2; clone_size: -; cdr3_nt: TGTGCCAGCTCACCGGGGCAGAATAATGAAAAACTGTTTTTT; cdr3_aa: CASSPGQNNEKLFF
d_call: TRBD1; j_call: TRBJ1-5; v_call: TRBV7-2; clone_size: -; cdr3_nt: TGTGCCAGCAGCGTCGCCGGGACAGGGGGTTATCAGCCCCAGCATTTT; cdr3_aa: CASSVAGTGGYQPQHF
d_call: -; j_call: TRBJ1-5; v_call: TRBV5-1; clone_size: few; cdr3_nt: TGCGCCAGCAGCTTTAACGGGGCTAGCAATCAGCCCCAGCATTTT; cdr3_aa: CASSFNGASNQPQHF
d_call: -; j_call: TRBJ2-3; v_call: TRBV29-1; clone_size: -; cdr3_nt: TGCAGCCTTCGCGGGACTCCTAGCACAGATACGCAGTATTTT; cdr3_aa: CSLRGTPSTDTQYF
d_call: TRBD1; j_call: TRBJ1-5; v_call: TRBV7-9; clone_size: -; cdr3_nt: TGTGCCAGCAGTCCTCGTAAGACAGGGATGGTTCAGCCCCAGCATTTT; cdr3_aa: CASSPRKTGMVQPQHF
d_call: -; j_call: TRBJ1-1; v_call: TRBV4-1; clone_size: many; cdr3_nt: TGCGCCAGCAGCCAAGAACGAGACTTATTCACTGAAGCTTTCTTT; cdr3_aa: CASSQERDLFTEAFF
d_call: -; j_call: TRBJ2-5; v_call: TRBV24-1; clone_size: -; cdr3_nt: TGTGCCACCAGTGAAGGGGACCTACCGCTCGATTCGCCCCAGTACTTC; cdr3_aa: CATSEGDLPLDSPQYF
d_call: TRBD1; j_call: TRBJ2-2; v_call: TRBV2; clone_size: -; cdr3_nt: TGTGCCAGCAGTGAAAACAGGGGGCCGAACACCGGGGAGCTGTTTTTT; cdr3_aa: CASSENRGPNTGELFF
d_call: -; j_call: TRBJ1-1; v_call: TRBV19; clone_size: -; cdr3_nt: TGTGCCGGTAAGGACAGAAACACTGAAGCTTTCTTT; cdr3_aa: CAGKDRNTEAFF
d_call: -; j_call: TRBJ2-7; v_call: TRBV7-9; clone_size: -; cdr3_nt: TGTGCCAGCAGCTTGTTGCCGATAAGCTACGAGCAGTACTTC; cdr3_aa: CASSLLPISYEQYF
d_call: TRBD1; j_call: TRBJ1-1; v_call: TRBV20-1; clone_size: few; cdr3_nt: TGCAGTCCTGGGACAGGGAACACTGAAGCTTTCTTT; cdr3_aa: CSPGTGNTEAFF
d_call: -; j_call: TRBJ1-1; v_call: TRBV2; clone_size: -; cdr3_nt: TGTGCCAGCCGTAGGGGAAGGACTGAAGCTTTCTTT; cdr3_aa: CASRRGRTEAFF
d_call: -; j_call: TRBJ1-2; v_call: TRBV10-3; clone_size: few; cdr3_nt: TGTGCCATCAGTGTAGGTCCAGGAGATAACTATGGCTACACCTTC; cdr3_aa: CAISVGPGDNYGYTF
d_call: -; j_call: TRBJ2-1; v_call: TRBV10-3; clone_size: -; cdr3_nt: TGTGCCATCAGTGAGTCGTCCGGGGGCTCCGTCAATGAGCAGTTCTTC; cdr3_aa: CAISESSGGSVNEQFF
d_call: TRBD2; j_call: TRBJ2-7; v_call: TRBV29-1; clone_size: many; cdr3_nt: TGCAGCGTCCAAGGACTAGCGGGGGTGAACGAGCAGTACTTC; cdr3_aa: CSVQGLAGVNEQYF
d_call: -; j_call: TRBJ2-5; v_call: TRBV29-1; clone_size: -; cdr3_nt: TGCAGCGTTGAATTGAAACAAGAGACCCAGTACTTC; cdr3_aa: CSVELKQETQYF
d_call: -; j_call: TRBJ2-7; v_call: TRBV6-5; clone_size: -; cdr3_nt: TGTGCCAGCAGCAGGAAACAGGGACTCTACGAGCAGTACTTC; cdr3_aa: CASSRKQGLYEQYF
d_call: TRBD1; j_call: TRBJ1-2; v_call: TRBV7-9; clone_size: -; cdr3_nt: TGTGCCAGCAGCTTGACAGGGTTAGCTGGCTACACCTTC; cdr3_aa: CASSLTGLAGYTF
d_call: -; j_call: TRBJ1-6; v_call: TRBV5-1; clone_size: few; cdr3_nt: TGCGCCAGCGGGACGGGCCTTACGGGGAATTCACCCCTCCACTTT; cdr3_aa: CASGTGLTGNSPLHF
d_call: -; j_call: TRBJ1-5; v_call: TRBV7-9; clone_size: many; cdr3_nt: TGTGCCAGCAGCCCGGACGGGACGACTAATCAGCCCCAGCATTTT; cdr3_aa: CASSPDGTTNQPQHF
d_call: TRBD2; j_call: TRBJ2-7; v_call: TRBV20-1; clone_size: -; cdr3_nt: TGCAGTGCTGACTCCGGACTAGCGGAGGACGAGCAGTACTTC; cdr3_aa: CSADSGLAEDEQYF
d_call: TRBD1; j_call: TRBJ1-1; v_call: TRBV3-1; clone_size: -; cdr3_nt: TGTGCCAGCAGTTTATCTAAGACAGGGGGAATTGAAGCTTTCTTT; cdr3_aa: CASSLSKTGGIEAFF
d_call: -; j_call: TRBJ1-6; v_call: TRBV11-2; clone_size: -; cdr3_nt: TGTGCCAGCAGCTTATTACGGGACATTTATAATTCACCCCTCCACTTT; cdr3_aa: CASSLLRDIYNSPLHF
d_call: -; j_call: TRBJ1-5; v_call: TRBV2; clone_size: -; cdr3_nt: TGTGCCAGCAGTGAAAGAGGGAATGGGGATCAGCCCCAGCATTTT; cdr3_aa: CASSERGNGDQPQHF
d_call: TRBD1; j_call: TRBJ2-7; v_call: TRBV7-2; clone_size: -; cdr3_nt: TGTGCCAGCAGCTCTCCGACAGGGGGCATCTACGAGCAGTACTTC; cdr3_aa: CASSSPTGGIYEQYF
d_call: TRBD2; j_call: TRBJ2-6; v_call: TRBV9; clone_size: -; cdr3_nt: TGTGCCAGCAGCGGGGGACTAGCGGACCCCTCTGGGGCCAACGTCCTGACTTTC; cdr3_aa: CASSGGLADPSGANVLTF
d_call: TRBD1; j_call: TRBJ1-6; v_call: TRBV15; clone_size: -; cdr3_nt: TGTGCCACCAGCACGCCGGGACAGGGTTTTCCCCTCCACTTT; cdr3_aa: CATSTPGQGFPLHF
d_call: TRBD1; j_call: TRBJ1-6; v_call: TRBV9; clone_size: -; cdr3_nt: TGTGCCAGCAGCCGCGGGGACAGTTATAATTCACCCCTCCACTTT; cdr3_aa: CASSRGDSYNSPLHF
d_call: -; j_call: TRBJ2-5; v_call: TRBV7-9; clone_size: few; cdr3_nt: TGTGCCAGCAGCTTAGAAAGGCAACGGGGGACCCAGTACTTC; cdr3_aa: CASSLERQRGTQYF